The rows below give T cell receptor beta chains drawn from one sample of a study of T-cell memory formation after mild COVID-19. TCRdb reprocessed the 5' RACE reads via MiXCR and lists one record per CDR3 protein. Among approximately 100,000 distinct CDR3 sequences listed, 12% were seen once. The sequencing sample was made of PBMCs or a T cell subset sorted from them (not recorded which). These TCRs come from an adult woman who had mild COVID-19 (a few samples of this study predate the infection). Cell type and time point are not known. Both conserved end residues are part of each CDR3. The D gene is left open where the match is weak. Clone size, where shown, is once, few, many, or a class for clones that have expanded.

D gene: .; clone size: .; V gene: TRBV9; J gene: TRBJ2-1; CDR3 DNA: TGTGCCAGCAGCGTAGGGTGGGGAAGTAGCAATGAGCAGTTCTTC; CDR3 protein: CASSVGWGSSNEQFF
D gene: .; clone size: .; V gene: TRBV9; J gene: TRBJ2-7; CDR3 DNA: TGTGCCAGCAGCGTAGAGGGCTACGAGCAGTACTTC; CDR3 protein: CASSVEGYEQYF
D gene: TRBD2; clone size: .; V gene: TRBV7-6; J gene: TRBJ2-1; CDR3 DNA: TGTGCCAGCAGCTTCCCTAGCGGGAGTGGGGACAATGAGCAGTTCTTC; CDR3 protein: CASSFPSGSGDNEQFF
D gene: .; clone size: .; V gene: TRBV4-2; J gene: TRBJ2-3; CDR3 DNA: TGTGCCAGCAGCCAAGACCCGGGGTTGGCAGATACGCAGTATTTT; CDR3 protein: CASSQDPGLADTQYF
D gene: .; clone size: .; V gene: TRBV7-9; J gene: TRBJ2-2; CDR3 DNA: TGTGCCAGCAGCTACCCCGAGGAGAGGCAACCCGGGGAGCTGTTTTTT; CDR3 protein: CASSYPEERQPGELFF
D gene: .; clone size: .; V gene: TRBV5-1; J gene: TRBJ2-5; CDR3 DNA: TGCGCCAGCAGCCCCGGAGGGGGGGAGACCCAGTACTTC; CDR3 protein: CASSPGGGETQYF
D gene: TRBD1; clone size: many; V gene: TRBV11-3; J gene: TRBJ2-1; CDR3 DNA: TGTGCCAGCAGCCGACGGACAGGGACAAATGAGCAGTTCTTC; CDR3 protein: CASSRRTGTNEQFF
D gene: .; clone size: .; V gene: TRBV12-3/TRBV12-4; J gene: TRBJ2-1; CDR3 DNA: TGTGCCAGCAGTTCCGGGACGGTCTACAATGAGCAGTTCTTC; CDR3 protein: CASSSGTVYNEQFF
D gene: TRBD1; clone size: .; V gene: TRBV5-1; J gene: TRBJ2-2; CDR3 DNA: TGCGCCAGCAGCTTGTACCCCGAGACAGGGGCCGACGGGGAGCTGTTTTTT; CDR3 protein: CASSLYPETGADGELFF
D gene: TRBD2; clone size: .; V gene: TRBV5-6; J gene: TRBJ2-7; CDR3 DNA: TGTGCCAGCAGCCCTCAGGGTCTAGCGGGGAACTGGAGGGAGCAGTACTTC; CDR3 protein: CASSPQGLAGNWREQYF
D gene: TRBD2; clone size: few; V gene: TRBV5-6; J gene: TRBJ2-1; CDR3 DNA: TGTGCCAGCAGCTTGGATCTGACTAGCGCCTACAATGAGCAGTTCTTC; CDR3 protein: CASSLDLTSAYNEQFF
D gene: .; clone size: .; V gene: TRBV6-5; J gene: TRBJ1-1; CDR3 DNA: TGTGCCAGCAGTTACGATGGGGGCTTGAACACTGAAGCTTTCTTT; CDR3 protein: CASSYDGGLNTEAFF
D gene: .; clone size: .; V gene: TRBV15; J gene: TRBJ1-1; CDR3 DNA: TGTGCCACCAGCAGAGAAAACGGAGAAGCTTTCTTT; CDR3 protein: CATSRENGEAFF
D gene: .; clone size: .; V gene: TRBV9; J gene: TRBJ1-1; CDR3 DNA: TGTGCCAGCAGCGTAGACGAGTTCCCTGAAGCTTTCTTT; CDR3 protein: CASSVDEFPEAFF
D gene: .; clone size: many; V gene: TRBV15; J gene: TRBJ2-3; CDR3 DNA: TGTGCCACCAGCAGAAGATTGGGGAGCACAGATACGCAGTATTTT; CDR3 protein: CATSRRLGSTDTQYF
D gene: .; clone size: few; V gene: TRBV7-8; J gene: TRBJ2-5; CDR3 DNA: TGTGCCAGCAGCTTAGGTCCTTTGCTTGAGACCCAGTACTTC; CDR3 protein: CASSLGPLLETQYF
D gene: .; clone size: few; V gene: TRBV24-1; J gene: TRBJ2-4; CDR3 DNA: TGTGCCACCAGTGATGGGGGAGAGGCCCAAAACATTCAGTACTTC; CDR3 protein: CATSDGGEAQNIQYF
D gene: .; clone size: .; V gene: TRBV11-2; J gene: TRBJ2-5; CDR3 DNA: TGTGCCAGCAGCTTCGGCTACAGGGCCCAAGAGACCCAGTACTTC; CDR3 protein: CASSFGYRAQETQYF
D gene: .; clone size: .; V gene: TRBV9; J gene: TRBJ2-5; CDR3 DNA: TGTGCCAGCAGCGCCATAGGGGACTCAAGAGAGACCCAGTACTTC; CDR3 protein: CASSAIGDSRETQYF
D gene: TRBD2; clone size: few; V gene: TRBV27; J gene: TRBJ2-1; CDR3 DNA: TGTGCCAGCAGTCTGCTAGCGGGGGGGTGGTTGTACAATGAGCAGTTCTTC; CDR3 protein: CASSLLAGGWLYNEQFF
D gene: TRBD1; clone size: many; V gene: TRBV12-3/TRBV12-4; J gene: TRBJ2-7; CDR3 DNA: TGTGCCAGCAGTCCCAGGACAGGGGTGTACGAGCAGTACTTC; CDR3 protein: CASSPRTGVYEQYF
D gene: .; clone size: .; V gene: TRBV11-2; J gene: TRBJ2-1; CDR3 DNA: TGTGCCAGCAGCTCCGACCGGGACTTCTACAATGAGCAGTTCTTC; CDR3 protein: CASSSDRDFYNEQFF
D gene: .; clone size: .; V gene: TRBV6-5; J gene: TRBJ2-1; CDR3 DNA: TGTGCCAGCAGTTACTCCTCCAGGGCCGATGAGCAGTTCTTC; CDR3 protein: CASSYSSRADEQFF
D gene: .; clone size: many; V gene: TRBV20-1; J gene: TRBJ2-1; CDR3 DNA: TGCAGTGCTCGGAGTAGCTCCTTTTCCTACAATGAGCAGTTCTTC; CDR3 protein: CSARSSSFSYNEQFF
D gene: .; clone size: .; V gene: TRBV5-4; J gene: TRBJ2-4; CDR3 DNA: TGTGCCAGCAGCTCCAGCGATGAAAACATTCAGTACTTC; CDR3 protein: CASSSSDENIQYF
D gene: .; clone size: .; V gene: TRBV7-2; J gene: TRBJ2-2; CDR3 DNA: TGTGCCACACACACAGGAGGGCAGGGGCCCACCGGGGAGCTGTTTTTT; CDR3 protein: CATHTGGQGPTGELFF
D gene: .; clone size: many; V gene: TRBV6-6; J gene: TRBJ2-3; CDR3 DNA: TGTGCCACGGGAGAGGGTTCGGAGACAGATACGCAGTATTTT; CDR3 protein: CATGEGSETDTQYF
D gene: TRBD1; clone size: few; V gene: TRBV11-3; J gene: TRBJ2-7; CDR3 DNA: TGTGCCAGCAGCTCTGAGGGACAGGGGGGGTACGAGCAGTACTTC; CDR3 protein: CASSSEGQGGYEQYF
D gene: .; clone size: few; V gene: TRBV19; J gene: TRBJ2-3; CDR3 DNA: TGTGCCAGTAGTATTAAACAGGGAGGGAGCACAGATACGCAGTATTTT; CDR3 protein: CASSIKQGGSTDTQYF
D gene: TRBD1; clone size: few; V gene: TRBV20-1; J gene: TRBJ2-7; CDR3 DNA: TGCAGTGCTAGAGATGCCGGGACAGGCCTCCGGGGGTACGAGCAGTACTTC; CDR3 protein: CSARDAGTGLRGYEQYF
D gene: TRBD2; clone size: .; V gene: TRBV5-1; J gene: TRBJ2-7; CDR3 DNA: TGCGCCAGCAGCCAATGGACTAGCTACGAGCAGTACTTC; CDR3 protein: CASSQWTSYEQYF
D gene: .; clone size: few; V gene: TRBV12-3/TRBV12-4; J gene: TRBJ2-1; CDR3 DNA: TGTGCCAGCAGCGACTTCACCTACAATGAGCAGTTCTTC; CDR3 protein: CASSDFTYNEQFF
D gene: TRBD1; clone size: few; V gene: TRBV4-1; J gene: TRBJ1-1; CDR3 DNA: TGCGCCAGCAGCCAAGACGACAGGGGGGCCATGAACACTGAAGCTTTCTTT; CDR3 protein: CASSQDDRGAMNTEAFF
D gene: TRBD1; clone size: few; V gene: TRBV6-1; J gene: TRBJ2-7; CDR3 DNA: TGTGCCAGCAGTGAAGCGAGGGACAGGGTGTTTTTGGGTACCTACGAGCAGTACTTC; CDR3 protein: CASSEARDRVFLGTYEQYF